The T cell receptor beta chain described here comes from a study of blood T cell repertoires in COVID-19. The CDR3 runs to 17 residues. The ends were cut back, 4 bases at V and 1 base at J, with 17 bases in the middle. Germline V CDR1 and CDR2: SGHRS, YFSETQ. Method: immunoSEQ multiplex PCR; TCRdb's copy keeps in-frame clones and lacks some. The data show 370,000 or so clones, with roughly 86% seen just once and around 1.3% held by the top ten. The rearrangement uses TRBV5-1 and TRBJ2-2; D may be TRBD1 (6 bases). The clonotype comes from a man aged 25 to 40 who had recovered from COVID-19. Material for sequencing was PBMCs or T cells enriched from blood (not recorded which). The CDR3 sequence is CASSPTPQTGNTGELFF. The CDR3 DNA follows: TGCGCCAGCAGCCCCACCCCACAGACAGGGAACACCGGGGAGCTGTTTTTT.